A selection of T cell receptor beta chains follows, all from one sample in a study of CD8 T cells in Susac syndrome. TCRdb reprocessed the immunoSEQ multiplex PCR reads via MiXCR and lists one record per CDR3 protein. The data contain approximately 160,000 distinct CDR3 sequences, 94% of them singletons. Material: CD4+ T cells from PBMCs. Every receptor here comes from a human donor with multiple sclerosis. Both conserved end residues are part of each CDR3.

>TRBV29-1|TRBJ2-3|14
CSVVQGAGTDTQYF
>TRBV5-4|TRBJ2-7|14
CASSTPQGSLEQYF
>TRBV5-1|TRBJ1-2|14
CASSLGTGVWGYTF
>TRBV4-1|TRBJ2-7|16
CASSQVGLAGSYEQYF
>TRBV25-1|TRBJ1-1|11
CASRKVTEAFF
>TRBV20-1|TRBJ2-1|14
CSAFPPGRGNEQFF
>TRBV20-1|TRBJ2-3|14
CSASGQVNTDTQYF
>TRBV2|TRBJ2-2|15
CASRKGGVNTGELFF
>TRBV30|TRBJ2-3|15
CAWSRAGRSTDTQYF
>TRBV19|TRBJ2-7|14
CASSRQTGFYEQYF
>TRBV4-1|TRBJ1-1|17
CASSQDNLRQGGAEAFF
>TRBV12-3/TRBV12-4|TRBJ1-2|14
CASSYTGAQDGYTF
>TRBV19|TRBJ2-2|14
CASSIPRTTGELFF
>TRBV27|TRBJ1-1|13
CASSPIWNTEAFF
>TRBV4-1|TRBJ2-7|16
CASSQDRGGGAYEQYF
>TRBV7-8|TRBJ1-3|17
CASSLSRGQGYGNTIYF
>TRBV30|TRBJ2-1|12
CAWSRQQKKQFF
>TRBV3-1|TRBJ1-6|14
CASSQEGWESPLHF
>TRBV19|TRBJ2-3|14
CASSIAQGTDTQYF
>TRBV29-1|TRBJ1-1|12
CSVGTVNTEAFF
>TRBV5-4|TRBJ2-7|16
CASSLDTGTSGREQYF
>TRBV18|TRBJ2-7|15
CASSPTGQGTREQYF
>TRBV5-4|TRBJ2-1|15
CASSLDRAIYNEQFF
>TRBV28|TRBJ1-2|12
CASRPAGGAYTF
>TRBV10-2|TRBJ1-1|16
CASSDKGSRLGTEAFF
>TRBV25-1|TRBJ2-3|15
CASKQTAPSTDTQYF
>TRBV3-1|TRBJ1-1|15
CASRPRSDSHTEAFF
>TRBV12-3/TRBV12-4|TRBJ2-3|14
CASIRGRSTDTQYF
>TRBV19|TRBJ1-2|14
CASKQDREIYGYTF
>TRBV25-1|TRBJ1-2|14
CASSRGPAGYGYTF
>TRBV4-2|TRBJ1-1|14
CASSQSVGGTEAFF
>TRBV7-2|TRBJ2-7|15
CASSLLGTGVVEQYF
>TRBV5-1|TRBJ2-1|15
CASSGGGQSYNEQFF
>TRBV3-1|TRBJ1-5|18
CASSLSWRVGVSNQPQHF
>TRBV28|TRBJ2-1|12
CASSSSGTLQFF
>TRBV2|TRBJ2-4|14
CASSDRFGTAIQYF
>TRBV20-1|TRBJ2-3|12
CSTSGSADTQYF
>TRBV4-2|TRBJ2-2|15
CASSQDGGWAGELFF
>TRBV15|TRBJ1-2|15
CATSRDSGKSYGYTF
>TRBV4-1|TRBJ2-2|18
CASSQAGGGSMNTGELFF